The 26 T cell receptor beta chains given below trace back to one sample, sequenced in a study of blood T cell repertoires in COVID-19. This table comes from immunoSEQ multiplex PCR, and its TCRdb copy is limited to in-frame clones, with some not included. The top ten clones hold about 15% of a sample with about 70,000 clones, roughly 86% of them seen once. Input material: peripheral blood. The receptors stem from a man aged 35-49 years with COVID-19, enrolled during active disease.

CDR3 region: CAWSGRGNQPQHF. The CDR3 nucleotides are TGTGCCTGGAGCGGCAGGGGGAATCAGCCCCAGCATTTT. V and J are TRBV30 and TRBJ1-5; 7 nucleotides agree with TRBD1. The CDR3 is made up of 13 amino acids. Looked up from germline, CDR1 is GTSNPN and CDR2 is SVGIG (reference sequence). V lost 3 bases and J lost 4; bases outside the gene matches: 3.

The V and J genes are TRBV30 and TRBJ1-2; no reliable D call. Germline values: CDR1 GTSNPN, CDR2 SVGIG (reference sequence). The CDR3 extends over 12 amino acids. V dropped 0 bases and J dropped 8 bases, with 10 bases sitting between them. CDR3 amino acids: CAWSVLSWGYTF. The CDR3 DNA reads TGTGCCTGGAGTGTCTTGAGTTGGGGCTACACCTTC.

This chain connects TRBV5-6 to TRBJ1-4; 8 nucleotides line up with TRBD1. CDR1 is SGHDT and CDR2 is YYEEEE in the germline V gene. Unmatched junction bases numbered 4, after V lost 2 bases and J lost 4 bases. The CDR3 is 15 amino acids. Written as DNA, the CDR3 is TGTGCCAGCAGCTTCGGACAGGGTTATAATGAAAAACTGTTTTTT. Encoded protein: CASSFGQGYNEKLFF.

The chain is built from TRBV7-2 and TRBJ2-7, with TRBD2 as a possible D gene (6 bases). CDR1 and CDR2 from the germline V gene are SGHTA and FQGNSA. CDR3 length: 16 residues. V was clipped by 1 base and J by 7 bases, with 20 bases between them. CDR3 in amino acids: CASSLEGGREVGEQYF. Written as DNA, the CDR3 is TGTGCCAGCAGCTTAGAAGGAGGCAGGGAGGTTGGGGAGCAGTACTTC. Full variable domain (missing parts from reference TRBV7-2 and TRBJ2-7): GAGVSQSPSNKVTEKGKDVELRCDPISGHTALYWYRQSLGQGLEFLIYFQGNSAPDKSGLPSDRFSAERTGGSVSTLTIQRTQQEDSAVYLCASSLEGGREVGEQYFGPGTRLTVT.

The chain joins TRBV15 to TRBJ2-5, with a weak D call TRBD2 (7 bases). This CDR3 spans 14 amino acids. Germline V gene lookup returns CDR1 LNHNV and CDR2 YYDKDF (reference sequence). Trimming cost V 1 base and J 5 bases, with 11 bases left between them. CDR3 DNA: TGTGCCACCAGCAGAGGAGGGGGGGTCGAGACCCAGTACTTC. It specifies CATSRGGGVETQYF.

This sequence joins TRBV5-5 and TRBJ2-5, with 8 bases lining up with TRBD1. V lost 4 bases to trimming and J lost 5 bases; unmatched junction nucleotides: 10. The length of the CDR3 is 15 residues. Germline values: CDR1 SGHKS, CDR2 YYEKEE (reference sequence). Here the CDR3 reads CASSRRGQEGETQYF. CDR3 bases: TGTGCCAGCAGCAGGCGGGGACAGGAGGGCGAGACCCAGTACTTC.

The gene calls are TRBV2 and TRBJ2-6; 10 bases are shared with TRBD1. CDR3 length: 16 amino acids. Trimming removed 6 bases from V and 2 bases from J; junction bases left unmatched: 4. CDR1 and CDR2 (germline): SNHLY, FYNNEI. CDR3 sequence (DNA): TGTGCCAGCAGACGGGACAGGGGTGCTGGGGCCAACGTCCTGACTTTC. Translation: CASRRDRGAGANVLTF.

This clone was observed once. This chain connects TRBV14 to TRBJ2-3; a weak D match, TRBD2 (5 bases). Deletions cut 1 base from V and 5 bases from J, with 7 bases between. The CDR3 runs to 13 residues. CDR1 is SGHDN and CDR2 is FVKESK in the germline V gene. CDR3 nucleotides: TGTGCCAGCAGCCAAGGACTACAAGATACGCAGTATTTT. It encodes CASSQGLQDTQYF.

V and J are TRBV6-8 and TRBJ1-2; D is possibly TRBD1 (6 bases). V gave up 6 bases and J gave up 1 base, with 15 bases separating them. CDR1 is MNHGY, CDR2 SAAAGT, per germline. The CDR3 runs to 15 residues. This CDR3 is CASRPMAGDNYGYTF. Written as DNA, the CDR3 is TGTGCCAGCAGACCGATGGCAGGGGATAACTATGGCTACACCTTC.

The V gene is TRBV19, the J gene TRBJ1-2, with 7 bases matching TRBD1. Germline lookup yields CDR1 LNHDA and CDR2 SQIVND (reference sequence). The CDR3 consists of 13 residues. With 5 bases clipped from V and 7 bases from J, the junction kept 7 bases outside the gene matches. The chain's CDR3 is CASSRDRDRGYTF. CDR3 in DNA: TGTGCCAGTAGTCGTGACAGGGACCGTGGCTACACCTTC.

V and J are TRBV5-6 and TRBJ1-3; perhaps TRBD1 as D (5 bases). The germline CDR1 and CDR2 sequences are SGHDT and YYEEEE. V dropped 5 bases and J dropped 6 bases, with 15 bases sitting between them. This CDR3 contains 14 residues. In nucleotides, the CDR3 is TGTGCCAGCAGGGACCGACAGTCTCAAAACACCATATATTTT. Its translation: CASRDRQSQNTIYF.

The CDR3 sequence is CSASVSGGSGANVLTF. CDR3 nucleotides: TGCAGTGCTAGTGTCTCGGGGGGCTCTGGGGCCAACGTCCTGACTTTC. V and J are TRBV20-1 and TRBJ2-6, with 7 bases that match TRBD2. Germline lookup yields CDR1 DFQATT and CDR2 SNEGSKA (reference sequence). With V trimmed by 3 bases and J by 0 bases, 5 bases remained unmatched. The CDR3 spans 16 residues.

This clone was observed a handful of times. The chain employs TRBV11-2 and TRBJ2-7; 9 bases match TRBD1. V shed 5 bases and J 0 bases; nucleotides not matched to a gene: 8. The CDR3 sequence is 16 residues long. Per germline, CDR1 SGHAT and CDR2 FQNNGV. CDR3: CASSPLGQGSSYEQYF. The CDR3 coding sequence is TGTGCCAGCAGCCCCCTGGGACAGGGCAGCTCCTACGAGCAGTACTTC.

The chain is built from TRBV12-3 or TRBV12-4 and TRBJ2-3; perhaps TRBD2 as D (6 bases). V was shortened by 6 bases and J by 10 bases, with 14 bases between the two germline ends. The CDR3 contains 12 residues. CDR3 nucleotides: TGTGCCAGCAGCCGGGACTCTCCTCCGCAGTATTTT. Its translation: CASSRDSPPQYF.

The rearrangement uses TRBV3-1 (or the pseudogene TRBV3-2) and TRBJ2-7, with 10 bases fitting TRBD2. The CDR3 sequence is 13 residues long. Germline CDR1 is LGHDT and CDR2 is YNNKEL (reference sequence). V dropped 0 bases and J dropped 9; count of bases not matched to a gene: 2. The CDR3 region has the DNA TGTGCCAGCAGCCAAGAACTAGCGGGGAGGCAGTACTTC. Amino acid sequence: CASSQELAGRQYF.

This chain connects TRBV30 to TRBJ2-3, with TRBD2 matching 9 bases. The trim removed 2 bases at V and 4 bases at J, leaving 4 bases unmatched. The length of the CDR3 is 14 residues. In germline, CDR1 is GTSNPN, CDR2 SVGIG (reference sequence). The CDR3 DNA sequence: TGTGCCTGGAGTCCCGAGCGGGGGGCAGATACGCAGTATTTT. Protein sequence: CAWSPERGADTQYF.

V is TRBV19 and J is TRBJ2-5; a weak D match, TRBD2 (7 bases). Germline CDR1 and CDR2: LNHDA and SQIVND (reference sequence). Trimming stripped 1 base from V and 2 bases from J, with 14 bases between. CDR3 length: 16 residues. The CDR3 region is CASSIGRGAFQETQYF. The CDR3, as DNA: TGTGCCAGTAGTATAGGTCGGGGGGCGTTTCAAGAGACCCAGTACTTC.

J is TRBJ1-2 and V is TRBV6-5; D not certain. In germline, CDR1 is MNHEY, CDR2 SVGAGI. V was shortened by 6 bases and J by 0 bases, with 8 bases between the two germline ends. This CDR3 contains 13 residues. In nucleotides, the CDR3 is TGTGCCAGCAGCCAGAGGCCTAACTATGGCTACACCTTC. It specifies CASSQRPNYGYTF.

The V call is TRBV6-5, the J call TRBJ1-2, with D hard to call. CDR1 is MNHEY and CDR2 is SVGAGI in the germline V gene. The CDR3 sequence is 15 residues long. Trimming shortened V by 8 bases and J by 4 bases, and 20 bases separated the two germline ends. The CDR3 region has the DNA TGTGCCAGCCTCCCACGGGGTGACCGCCTCTATGGCTACACCTTC. Its translation is CASLPRGDRLYGYTF.

The chain links TRBV29-1 to TRBJ2-7; 11 bases map to TRBD2. The V and J ends lost 6 bases and 5 bases, in that order; junction bases with no gene match: 12. Germline CDR1 SQVTM, CDR2 ANQGSEA. The CDR3 extends over 15 amino acids. The CDR3: CSVTPLAGGHHEQYF. DNA for the CDR3: TGCAGCGTGACCCCGCTAGCGGGGGGCCATCACGAGCAGTACTTC.

This chain connects TRBV28 to TRBJ1-1, with 10 positions matching TRBD1. Trimming at V came to 4 bases and at J to 4 bases, leaving 6 bases not matched to a gene. The CDR3 totals 15 residues. CDR1 and CDR2 (germline): MDHEN, SYDVKM. The CDR3: CASSSTGQGTTEAFF. The CDR3 DNA reads as TGTGCCAGCAGTTCGACGGGACAGGGGACCACTGAAGCTTTCTTT.

The chain carries TRBV2 and TRBJ2-3; 10 bases fit TRBD1. V lost 7 bases to trimming and J lost 1 base; unmatched junction nucleotides: 5. Per the germline V gene, CDR1 is SNHLY and CDR2 is FYNNEI. CDR3 length equals 15 residues. The CDR3 loop reads CASIVGTGGTDTQYF. The CDR3 region has the DNA TGTGCCAGCATTGTTGGGACAGGGGGCACAGATACGCAGTATTTT. The full variable domain, in which reference TRBV2 and TRBJ2-3 provide the parts outside the CDR3, is EPEVTQTPSHQVTQMGQEVILRCVPISNHLYFYWYRQILGQKVEFLVSFYNNEISEKSEIFDDQFSVERPDGSNFTLKIRSTKLEDSAMYFCASIVGTGGTDTQYFGPGTRLTVL.

V gene TRBV6-2 or TRBV6-3 combines with J gene TRBJ2-2; D call uncertain. V lost 0 bases and J 1 base, leaving 6 bases between the germline ends. The CDR3 consists of 15 residues. Germline CDR1 MNHEY, CDR2 SVGEGT. CDR3 coding DNA: TGTGCCAGCAGTTACTCCACGGTGAACACCGGGGAGCTGTTTTTT. Translation gives CASSYSTVNTGELFF.

The chain couples TRBV10-3 to TRBJ2-5, with D possibly being TRBD1 (6 bases). Germline V gene sequence: CDR1 ENHRY, CDR2 SYGVKD. There are 15 residues in the CDR3. The V gene lost 5 bases and the J gene lost 1 base, with 14 bases spanning the gap. In DNA form, the CDR3 reads TGTGCCATCAGTAAGGGGACACCGACCCAAGAGACCCAGTACTTC. Translated: CAISKGTPTQETQYF.

The chain joins TRBV6-5 to TRBJ1-1; 7 bases fit TRBD1. Unmatched junction bases numbered 2, after V lost 4 bases and J lost 0 bases. This CDR3 is built from 14 residues. The germline V gene has CDR1 MNHEY and CDR2 SVGAGI. The CDR3 nucleotides read TGTGCCAGCAGTTCGACAGGGATGAACACTGAAGCTTTCTTT. It yields the protein CASSSTGMNTEAFF.

The chain is built from TRBV18 and TRBJ2-5, with a weak D call TRBD2 (5 bases). The germline V and J ends were trimmed by 3 bases and 5 bases, with 10 bases remaining between them. The CDR3 runs to 13 residues. Looked up from germline, CDR1 is KGHSH and CDR2 is LQKENI. The CDR3 DNA reads as TGTGCCAGCTCACCTCTCGTAGCGGAGACCCAGTACTTC. It translates to CASSPLVAETQYF.